A single sample is the source of the 10 T cell receptor beta chains below, sequenced in a study of shared clonotypes between healthy human individuals. Data came from immunoSEQ multiplex PCR; TCRdb stores just in-frame clones and leaves some out. This table holds 2 million to 2.5 million clones, about 94% found once. Sequencing was done on a sample of naive CD4+ T cells sorted from blood. Subset here: CD45RA+ positively selected. Receptors were obtained from a man in his late teens or twenties in good health.

Points on this clone: The same CDR3 also results from other DNA sequences found in this sample. The V and J genes are TRBV7-9 and TRBJ1-5; 7 bases agree with TRBD1. The CDR3 runs 13 residues. Germline loops: CDR1 SEHNR, CDR2 FQNEAQ (reference sequence). V lost 5 bases, J lost 5 bases, and 3 bases stayed unmatched. The DNA for the CDR3 is TGTGCCAGCAGCCCAACAGGGGATCAGCCCCAGCATTTT. This encodes CASSPTGDQPQHF.

The chain links TRBV5-1 to TRBJ2-1; 10 bases align to TRBD2. This CDR3 spans 15 amino acids. V trimming: 4 bases; J trimming: 5 bases; junction bases outside the gene matches: 6. Germline-derived CDR1 and CDR2 are SGHRS and YFSETQ. The CDR3 DNA follows: TGCGCCAGCAGCGATCTAGCGGGAGAACACAATGAGCAGTTCTTC. The encoded protein is CASSDLAGEHNEQFF. The variable domain in full, completed from reference TRBV5-1 and TRBJ2-1, reads KAGVTQTPRYLIKTRGQQVTLSCSPISGHRSVSWYQQTPGQGLQFLFEYFSETQRNKGNFPGRFSGRQFSNSRSEMNVSTLELGDSALYLCASSDLAGEHNEQFFGPGTRLTVL.

This chain joins TRBV6-6 and TRBJ2-3; D is ambiguous. The germline gives CDR1 MNHNY, CDR2 SVGAGI (reference sequence). Trimming took 0 bases from V and 4 from J, leaving 8 bases between them. The CDR3 sequence is 14 residues long. Written as DNA, the CDR3 is TGTGCCAGCAGTTACTCCCCGTGGTCAGATACGCAGTATTTT. This gives the protein CASSYSPWSDTQYF.

The CDR3 region has the DNA TGTGCCAGCAGGGGGGTTAGCACAGATACGCAGTATTTT. This translates into CASRGVSTDTQYF. The rearrangement links TRBV28 to TRBJ2-3, with D possibly called TRBD1 or TRBD2 (5 bases each). Trimming took off 6 bases at V and 0 bases at J, with 7 bases between the two ends. The CDR3 sequence is 13 residues long. Germline V gives CDR1 MDHEN, CDR2 SYDVKM.

J is TRBJ2-1 and V is TRBV25-1; D is possibly TRBD1 or TRBD2 (5 bases each). CDR1 is MGHDK and CDR2 is SYGVNS in the germline V gene. The CDR3 length is 13 residues. V lost 0 bases and J 10 bases, leaving 10 bases between the germline ends. The CDR3 sequence is CASSEYNEGEQFF. CDR3 DNA sequence: TGTGCCAGCAGTGAATATAATGAGGGGGAGCAGTTCTTC.

The chain uses TRBV5-1 and TRBJ2-2; the D gene is possibly TRBD2 (5 bases). V lost 4 bases and J 8 bases, leaving 9 bases between the germline ends. The CDR3 contains 12 residues. From germline, CDR1 is SGHRS and CDR2 YFSETQ. CDR3: CASSQRAGELFF. For the CDR3, the DNA is TGCGCCAGCAGCCAGAGGGCGGGGGAGCTGTTTTTT.

CDR3 sequence (DNA): TGTGCCAGCAGCCAGGACAGGGGGCTTTACAATGAGCAGTTCTTC. Translation gives CASSQDRGLYNEQFF. The chain couples TRBV7-2 to TRBJ2-1; 11 bases fit TRBD1. Germline assignment: CDR1 SGHTA and CDR2 FQGNSA. V lost 5 bases and J lost 4; bases outside the gene matches: 4. This CDR3 has 15 amino acids.

This clone was observed a few times. CDR3 protein: CASRDDRGSGYTF. The CDR3 DNA follows: TGTGCCAGCAGAGACGACAGGGGAAGTGGCTACACCTTC. The V call is TRBV6-1, the J call TRBJ1-2, with TRBD1 matching over 8 bases. The CDR3 totals 13 residues. The V segment lost 6 bases and the J segment 7 bases; nucleotides outside the gene matches: 7. Germline CDR1 and CDR2: MNHNS and SASEGT.

In this sample, this clone turned up once. This rearrangement joins TRBV2 to TRBJ1-2; TRBD1 aligns across 7 bases. CDR3 length: 14 residues. The ends lost 10 bases at V and 2 bases at J; junction bases unmatched: 10. Germline V CDR1 and CDR2: SNHLY, FYNNEI. In nucleotides, the CDR3 is TGTGCCATCCTCCGACAGGGCAAGAACTATGGCTACACCTTC. Translating gives CAILRQGKNYGYTF.

The chain uses TRBV6-1 and TRBJ1-5; tentative D call: TRBD1 (6 bases). Looked up from germline, CDR1 is MNHNS and CDR2 is SASEGT. Trimming left V 6 bases short and J 4 bases short, with 10 bases between. The CDR3 totals 13 residues. The chain's CDR3 is CASRGGQNQPQHF. In nucleotides, the CDR3 is TGTGCCAGCAGGGGAGGACAGAATCAGCCCCAGCATTTT.